Listed below are T cell receptor beta chains from one sample, sequenced in a study of T cell repertoires in cytomegalovirus infection. What these receptors recognize is not known. In TCRdb, the reads were re-called with MiXCR into one record per CDR3 protein. The sample has 550,000 to 700,000 distinct CDR3 sequences, 40% seen once. This specimen was cultured PBMCs, taken from culture after CMV antigen stimulation. These receptors were collected from a human donor in good health (CMV status not recorded). Some clones in this sample may be carry-over from other donors' samples. Both conserved end residues are trimmed from each CDR3. Fields, in order: V gene, CDR3 length, J gene, CDR3 protein.

>TRBV6-8|12|TRBJ1-5
ASRLGGGNQPQH
>TRBV7-2|13|TRBJ2-2
ASSYYRANTGELF
>TRBV7-2|13|TRBJ2-7
ASSLSSGRAHEQY
>TRBV4-3|11|TRBJ2-1
ASSQESNIGQF
>TRBV2|13|TRBJ2-7
ASSEQAGGVYEQY
>TRBV29-1|12|TRBJ2-7
SVANWDRAYEQY
>TRBV5-1|14|TRBJ2-3
ASSPGILASTDTQY
>TRBV7-2|11|TRBJ2-5
ASSSGTQETQY
>TRBV10-3|10|TRBJ2-7
AISDSPYEQY
>TRBV6-1|12|TRBJ2-7
ASSGSQSSYEQY
>TRBV4-1|16|TRBJ2-1
ASSQDGFTREKYNEQF
>TRBV6-5|14|TRBJ1-1
ASSYSNRGLNTEAF
>TRBV6-1|15|TRBJ1-2
ASSELPGGGTSYGYT
>TRBV7-2|11|TRBJ2-3
ASSPTDTDTQY
>TRBV7-2|13|TRBJ2-7
ASSFPDRGTYEQY
>TRBV3-1|15|TRBJ1-1
ASSQGGLYREYTEAF
>TRBV19|10|TRBJ2-5
ASSVVRGTQY
>TRBV7-2|10|TRBJ2-1
ASSPRAGNEF
>TRBV7-2|12|TRBJ2-2
ASSFAQGAGELF
>TRBV2|13|TRBJ1-3
ASSAQVFSGNTIY
>TRBV7-8|17|TRBJ2-3
ASSLQGRTGLRYGDTQY
>TRBV7-2|12|TRBJ2-5
ASSLVGGEETQY
>TRBV20-1|12|TRBJ2-5
SAWDRGTRETQY
>TRBV7-9|11|TRBJ1-6
ASRGRVGSPLH
>TRBV7-6|14|TRBJ1-6
ASSLEGPGGNSPLH
>TRBV12-3/TRBV12-4|12|TRBJ1-1
ASSDLGGNTEAF